This note documents a single TCR beta chain sequence. This clone was seen only once. Its cognate antigen has yet to be identified. One base away there is no much larger clone; base qualities are not given. The CDR3 has 12 amino acids, counting the end cysteine and phenylalanine. Solely the CDR3 DNA is kept, with 36 bases framed from the first base. Deletion took 0 bases off V and 9 bases off J, with a span of 9 bases between the germline ends. CDR1 and CDR2 were assigned from the germline V gene as LGHNA and YNFKEQ. The time point label, as the study defines it: baseline before first vaccination. Vaccinee samples came from UK trials COV001 and COV002, including a single-blind randomized controlled phase 2/3 trial of AZD1222 (ChAdOx1 nCoV-19) in healthy adults. For TCRbeta chain sequencing, PBMC samples from trial participants were taken at day 0 and at day 28 after the second dose. The CDR3 regions of human TCRbeta chains were analyzed by immunosequencing. In the original analysis: TCRs in the repertoires were matched against a reference library of SARS-CoV-2-specific TCRs that had been generated with the MIRA antigen-specificity platform. Breadth was defined as the fraction of unique TCRs that were SARS-CoV-2-associated, and depth was defined as the fraction of total T cells that were SARS-CoV-2-associated. Using the MIRA data, each spike-specific TCR was assigned both to the spike region to which the TCR was reactive and to a CD4 or CD8 class. Log10-transformed breadth and depth values were compared by one-way ANOVA with Sidak's multiple comparisons tests. TCRdb provides this immuneACCESS table in a form limited to in-frame rearrangements. Some clones are lacking; in checked studies, under half of them reflect an unresolved V gene, and why the rest are absent is not known. Clone size and V and J calls were adopted from that table, with D and trimming inferred from the DNA. Across this sample there are about 120,000 clones, with over 75% seen only once. Of the sample, about 8.5% falls within the top ten clones.

The data were taken from a study of T cell responses to AZD1222 COVID-19 vaccine (dated by TCRdb to the early 2020s). Notes on the research overall: Because spike-specific TCR depth and breadth did not differ between the two schedules, AZD1222 recipients who got a second dose at roughly 4 weeks were pooled with those who got a second dose at roughly 12 weeks. Trial participants were enrolled by age into 18-55, 56-69 and 70-plus year subgroups, with about 150, 27 and 61 TCR-sequenced participants respectively. TCR sequencing covered 230 or so trial participants: 200 to 220 given two doses of AZD1222 and approximately 26 given two doses of MenACWY control vaccine. General conclusions and limits of the study: CD4 TCRs associated with the vaccine covered the entire spike protein, and the dominant responses were in regions 160-218 and 743-854. Conclusions about previously exposed vaccinees are limited because only six or seven AZD1222 recipients were SARS-CoV-2 seropositive at baseline. Most participants were white British and females outnumbered males, and the authors suggested that clonal diversity may have been underestimated. In the small 56-69-year group, the increase in depth fell short of significance, most likely because of low power. After two AZD1222 doses, spike-specific TCR breadth and depth were significantly higher than at day 0 and than in MenACWY recipients. Because no day 14 peak-response samples were available, the repertoires could be characterized only after the peak T cell response. Nearly half of unique spike-specific TCRs reportedly recognized epitopes outside regions mutated in the B.1.351 and B.1.1.7 variants.

Here the sequenced sample was peripheral blood, taken on day 0 of AZD1222 vaccination. This TCR derives from an adult in good health. The chain employs TRBV4-2 and TRBJ2-7; the D gene cannot be resolved reliably. The bases read TGTGCCAGCAGCCAAGACTTTGCGAGGCAGTACTTC. This encodes CASSQDFARQYF.